Here is one TCR beta chain with its context. This receptor's antigen is unknown. No qualities accompany the bases; no much larger clone lies one base away. This entry comes from a study of long-term antiretroviral therapy in people with HIV (dated by TCRdb to between 2021 and 2022). Background for the entire study: The earliest samples were collected about a decade before the 2015 WHO recommendation for immediate ART, when ART was typically delayed until CD4 counts fell. A total of under 250 cryopreserved PBMC samples came from 25 to 35 adults with confirmed HIV infection and were collected serially over a mean of roughly 6 years (range 1-12). Of the roughly 30 participants with HIV, some 12 were female. No cross-contamination during QIAcube processing turned up in test extractions that ran a monoclonal T-cell line alongside 30 or so polyclonal samples. Whether ART initiation and durable HIV suppression were associated with changes in peripheral blood TRB repertoire composition and diversity was tested in a retrospective serial study.

Participants were included only if at least one PBMC sample before ART initiation and at least two post-ART samples were available. All participants with HIV were treated in the United States of America. Before DNA extraction, cryopreserved samples of roughly 0.9-11 million PBMC were thawed and then washed. At the time of the earliest PBMC sample for each participant with HIV, ages ranged from roughly 23 to 60 years. PBMC samples from each participant spanned 1-4 timepoints before ART initiation and 2-8 timepoints after ART initiation, with a median of 7 samples. For every participant, serial HIV viral load, CD4+ T-cell count, ART history and demographic data were obtained. A Qiagen kit on a QIAcube was used to extract genomic DNA from unsorted PBMC, with samples processed in batches of 12. Sequencing of the TRB variable region was done with the immunoSEQ hsTCRB v3.0 assay at survey level resolution. The target sequencing depth for TRB was about 40,000-55,000 T-cell genomes per sample. Pooled TRB libraries were sequenced on an Illumina MiSeq with a v3 150-cycle kit. Per the source publication's procedure: Analysis of repertoires was carried out in R inside a reproducible Nextflow workflow spanning QC, data transformation and analysis. Custom analyses were implemented in LymphoSeq2, an R package for AIRR-Seq data exploration. After excluding a few samples that yielded fewer than 5000 total TRB sequences, 190 or so HIV repertoires remained for analysis. Among the approximately 190 retained HIV repertoires, 55 to 60 were collected before ART initiation and 120 to 140 after ART initiation. Repertoires were downsampled to 5000 TRB nucleotide sequences, and summary statistics were averaged over 100 downsampling iterations. Only TRB sequences with CDR3 regions of at least seven amino acids were retained for analysis. A Shannon entropy-derived clonality score and the Gini coefficient were used to measure diversity. In the repertoire networks, any two of the top 5000 CDR3 amino acid sequences were linked whenever the two sequences differed by an edit distance of one. For TRB CDR3 amino acid sequences, GLIPH2 was used to predict antigen specificity groups and MHC restriction. CDR3 amino acid sequences were matched against VDJdb and McPAS-TCR to flag known CMV, EBV, HIV or tissue antigen associations. Pre-ART, post-ART and control groups were compared with Wilcoxon signed-rank tests and Holm-Bonferroni correction. In its TCRdb copy, this immuneACCESS table keeps in-frame sequences only and misses some clones. Where compared with another copy, unresolved V genes explain less than half of these, and the others have no known cause. That table furnishes V, J and clone size, whereas the DNA furnished D and trimming. For this sample there are 20,000 to 25,000 clones; approximately 80% appear just once. Less than 6% of the sample is taken by the ten largest.

Paper-wide results and their limitations: At every time point, the repertoire was dominated by expanded TRB clones first identified before ART initiation, although this dominance fluctuated and, in many PLHIV, declined after ART. Starting ART was linked to a significant rise in TRB diversity, yet even with long-term ART the diversity remained significantly lower than in transplant donor controls. The samples span the years 2004 to 2017, and the ART regimens used at that time may not be as effective as current regimens. Inferences about post-ART repertoire changes are limited because no data were available on ART adherence, viral resistance or therapy changes. Owing to limited PBMC availability, only the TCR beta chain was sequenced, without alpha chain pairing. HIV repertoires had narrower CDR3 length ranges than controls, and the network structure suggested an antigen-experienced repertoire that shifted only slightly toward naive after ART. Unsorted PBMC were profiled instead of sorted CD4+ and CD8+ T cells because pre-ART samples had limited cell numbers.

V is shortened by 2 bases, J by 7 bases, and the region joining them spans 14 bases. Per the germline V gene (reference sequence), GTSNPN is the CDR1 and SVGIG is the CDR2. Reading from cysteine to phenylalanine, the CDR3 counts 13 amino acids. The only DNA kept is the CDR3, 39 bases in frame from the first base. The sequences come from unsorted PBMCs, collected 0.3 years after starting antiretroviral therapy. This chain is built from TRBV30 and TRBJ1-2; the D gene identity is not certain. This sequence was found in a man aged 45-65 years with HIV. This receptor has the CDR3 CAWSPPGWGGYTF. DNA sequence: TGTGCCTGGAGTCCCCCGGGCTGGGGTGGCTACACCTTC.